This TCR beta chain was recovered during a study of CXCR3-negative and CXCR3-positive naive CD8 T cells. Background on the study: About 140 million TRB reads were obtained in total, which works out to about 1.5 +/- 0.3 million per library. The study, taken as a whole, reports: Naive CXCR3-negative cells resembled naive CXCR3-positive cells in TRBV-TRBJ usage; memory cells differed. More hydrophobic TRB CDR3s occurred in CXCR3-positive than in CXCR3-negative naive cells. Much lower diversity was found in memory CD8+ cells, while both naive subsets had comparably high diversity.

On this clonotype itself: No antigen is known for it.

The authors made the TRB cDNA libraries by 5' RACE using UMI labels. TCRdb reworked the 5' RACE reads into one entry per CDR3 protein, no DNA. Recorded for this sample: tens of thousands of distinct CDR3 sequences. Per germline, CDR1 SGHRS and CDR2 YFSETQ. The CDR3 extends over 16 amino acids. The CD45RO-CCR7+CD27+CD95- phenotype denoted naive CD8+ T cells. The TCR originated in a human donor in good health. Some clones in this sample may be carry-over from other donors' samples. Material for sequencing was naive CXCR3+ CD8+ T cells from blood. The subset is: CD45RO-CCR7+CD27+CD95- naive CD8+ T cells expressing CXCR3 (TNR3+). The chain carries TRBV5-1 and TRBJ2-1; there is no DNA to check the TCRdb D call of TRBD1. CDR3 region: CASRPPGQGTYNEQFF.